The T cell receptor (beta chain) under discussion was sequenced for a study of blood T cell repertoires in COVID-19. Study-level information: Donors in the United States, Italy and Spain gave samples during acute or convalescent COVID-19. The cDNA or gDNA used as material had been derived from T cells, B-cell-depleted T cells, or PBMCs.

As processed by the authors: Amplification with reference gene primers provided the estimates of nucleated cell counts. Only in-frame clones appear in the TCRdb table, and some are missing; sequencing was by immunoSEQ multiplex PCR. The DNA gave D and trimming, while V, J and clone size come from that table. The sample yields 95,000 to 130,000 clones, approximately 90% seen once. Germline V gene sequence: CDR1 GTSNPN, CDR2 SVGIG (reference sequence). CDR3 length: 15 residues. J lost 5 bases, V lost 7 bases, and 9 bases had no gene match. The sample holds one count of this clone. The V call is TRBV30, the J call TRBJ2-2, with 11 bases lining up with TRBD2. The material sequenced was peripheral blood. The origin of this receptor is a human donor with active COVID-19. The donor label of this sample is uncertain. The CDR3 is CASGRIAGGTGELFF. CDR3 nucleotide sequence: TGTGCCTCGGGCCGTATAGCGGGGGGGACCGGGGAGCTGTTTTTT.